This T cell receptor (beta chain) was documented in a study of identical twins. Notes on the study in general: Monozygotic twin pairs showed more out-of-frame TCR alpha sharing than models estimated. Weaker excess twin sharing was seen among beta out-of-frame sequences. In zero-insertion analyses, partial confounding could arise from invariant MAIT and iNKT cells.

This clonotype was seen a handful of times. The antigen remains undetermined. This CDR3 contains 16 residues. CDR1 and CDR2 from the germline V gene are SGHRS and YFSETQ. Germline trimming cut 4 bases from V and 4 bases from J; bases unmatched to any gene: 12. Template switching created a universal primer site, and the cDNA included unique molecular identifiers. TCRdb passed the 5' RACE reads through MiXCR, listing each CDR3 protein once. The sample carries roughly 1,500,000 distinct CDR3 sequences, 32% recorded once. The chain combines TRBV5-1 with TRBJ2-3, with 7 bases aligning to TRBD2. Material: cord blood. The TCR was taken from a newborn girl in good health. Written as DNA, the CDR3 is TGCGCCAGCAGCCCACAAGCGGGGCTCTCGGCAGATACGCAGTATTTT. This encodes CASSPQAGLSADTQYF.